The rows below give T cell receptor beta chains drawn from one sample of a study of T cell clones after liver transplantation. Only in-frame clones appear in the TCRdb table, and some are missing; sequencing was by immunoSEQ multiplex PCR. This table has 95,000 to 110,000 clones, around 80% appearing once. Sequenced material: CD4+ T cells from blood, taken approximately 45 months after liver transplant. These receptors all come from a human patient who received a liver transplant. The graft donor may be the source of some T cells. Each CDR3 is given without its conserved first and last residue. The order of the fields is D gene, V gene, CDR3 protein. The D gene is left open where the match is weak.

TRBD2 | TRBV14 | ASSQAFLAGGSGELF
NA | TRBV6-1 | ASTSDRTPTEAF
NA | TRBV7-7 | ASSLDGYANEQF
NA | TRBV7-8 | ASSPRLEPTYEQY
TRBD1 | TRBV6-5 | ASSLTGRNQPQH
TRBD2 | TRBV4-2 | ASSQDGSSGSHEQY
NA | TRBV5-4 | ASSLGRGGDTQY
TRBD2 | TRBV7-2 | ASSSSGGYSYEQY
NA | TRBV28 | ASSFLPGRAEKLF
NA | TRBV11-2 | ASSLERYNEQF
TRBD1 | TRBV27 | ASSPPPDRGGGELF
TRBD2 | TRBV11-3 | ASSLSLAGPTDTQY
TRBD1 | TRBV6-1 | ASSELPTGGSTEAF
TRBD1 | TRBV28 | ASSPNRGPISTNEKLF
NA | TRBV19 | ASSIQQNSNQPQH
NA | TRBV27 | ASSTYLQGRALYGYT
TRBD1 | TRBV18 | ASSPGQGGEKLF
TRBD1 | TRBV4-1 | ASSRPWGQGYNEQF
NA | TRBV7-3 | ASSSPRAPSNEKLF
NA | TRBV28 | ASNGTPNEKLF
NA | TRBV28 | ASSLAQPETQY
NA | TRBV18 | ASSSLADPRKMSTEAF
NA | TRBV7-6 | ASSMTVNTEAF
NA | TRBV2 | ASGQELHGNQPQH
TRBD2 | TRBV4-3 | ASSHAGLAGGQETQY
TRBD2 | TRBV6-4 | ASRAGGLGEQF
TRBD1 | TRBV27 | ASRGQGTYEQY
NA | TRBV18 | ASSPEGRGTYEQY
TRBD1 | TRBV4-2 | ASSQGARDRGQETQY
TRBD2 | TRBV7-6 | ASSLAPSGGSSTDTQY
TRBD2 | TRBV10-1 | ASSLGLAGEETQY
NA | TRBV5-5 | ASSTQGEAF
NA | TRBV7-3 | ASSFGLNAEAF
TRBD1 | TRBV6-6 | ASSSSDRATYGYT
NA | TRBV19 | ASSIMGSYNSPLH
TRBD1 | TRBV7-8 | ASSLDRVGDQPQH
NA | TRBV5-1 | ASSLEGSNYGYT
NA | TRBV28 | ASSLGGEGNEQF
NA | TRBV9 | ASSGTGLGETQY
TRBD2 | TRBV15 | ATSRDKGASGRLTGELF
NA | TRBV19 | ASSIDNGGTATQY
NA | TRBV6-1 | ASSIAGAYYGYT
NA | TRBV5-8 | ASSSGLTSGANVLT
NA | TRBV7-6 | ASSQNTGNQPQH
TRBD2 | TRBV27 | ASRTGGGAGELF
NA | TRBV6-1 | ASTEGWGAEQPQH
NA | TRBV7-2 | ASSPQGYTIY
NA | TRBV29-1 | SGSQATGTDTQY
TRBD1 | TRBV19 | ASSLGQATRVSEAF
TRBD1 | TRBV6-1 | ASSDRTGGNEKLF
TRBD1 | TRBV29-1 | SVGTGREKLF
TRBD2 | TRBV25-1 | ASRRTSEQATPGTQY